One sample yielded the 29 T cell receptor beta chains listed below, sequenced in a study of control samples from healthy donors and cancer patients. Assay: immunoSEQ multiplex PCR; the TCRdb copy retains only in-frame clones and omits some. This repertoire shows more than 150,000 clones, just under 95% found once; its top ten account for more than 1.1%. Sequencing was performed on blood. These receptors originate from a man aged 18 to 30 in good health.

The CDR3 nucleotides read TGCGCCAGCAGCTTGCGGGGCTCCCGCTCTGGGGCCAACGTCCTGACTTTC. Translation: CASSLRGSRSGANVLTF. The chain is built from TRBV5-1 and TRBJ2-6; D may correspond to TRBD1 or TRBD2 (5 bases each). CDR1 is SGHRS, CDR2 YFSETQ, per germline. The ends were cut back, 1 base at V and 0 bases at J, with 11 bases in the middle. CDR3 length equals 17 residues.

The V gene is TRBV19, the J gene TRBJ2-7; D ambiguous. The V gene's germline CDR1 is LNHDA and CDR2 SQIVND (reference sequence). The V end lost 4 bases, the J end lost 0 bases, and 7 bases lay between the germline ends. CDR3 length: 13 residues. The CDR3 loop is CASSTEPSYEQYF. The DNA of the CDR3 is TGTGCCAGTAGTACTGAACCCTCCTACGAGCAGTACTTC.

The V gene is TRBV15, the J gene TRBJ2-5; 9 nucleotides align to TRBD2. Per germline, CDR1 LNHNV and CDR2 YYDKDF (reference sequence). V lost 0 bases, J lost 2 bases, and 4 bases stayed unmatched. The CDR3 contains 16 residues. The DNA for the CDR3 is TGTGCCACCAGCAGAGATTCGGCGGGGGGGCAAGAGACCCAGTACTTC. It specifies CATSRDSAGGQETQYF. The full variable domain, with the rest looked up from reference TRBV15 and TRBJ2-5, is DAMVIQNPRYQVTQFGKPVTLSCSQTLNHNVMYWYQQKSSQAPKLLFHYYDKDFNNEADTPDNFQSRRPNTSFCFLDIRSPGLGDTAMYLCATSRDSAGGQETQYFGPGTRLLVL.

The chain uses TRBV6-1 and TRBJ2-7; 7 bases align to TRBD2. This CDR3 has 14 amino acids. CDR1 and CDR2 (germline): MNHNS, SASEGT. Trimming cost V 3 bases and J 1 base; bases outside gene matches: 3. The CDR3 region is CASSEWRESYEQYF. In DNA form, the CDR3 reads TGTGCCAGCAGTGAGTGGCGGGAGTCCTACGAGCAGTACTTC.

This clone occurred a few times. The chain links TRBV19 to TRBJ1-4; D remains ambiguous. This CDR3 is built from 14 residues. Germline V gene sequence: CDR1 LNHDA, CDR2 SQIVND (reference sequence). Trimming stripped 6 bases from V and 7 bases from J, with 15 bases between. CDR3 loop: CASRPLPGIEKLFF. The CDR3 region has the DNA TGTGCCAGTAGGCCGCTACCGGGTATTGAAAAACTGTTTTTT.

This clone appeared once. This rearrangement joins TRBV7-9 to TRBJ1-1; D call uncertain. The germline V gene has CDR1 SEHNR and CDR2 FQNEAQ (reference sequence). V lost 6 bases and J 6 bases, leaving 17 bases between the germline ends. The CDR3 totals 14 residues. The CDR3 coding sequence is TGTGCCAGCAGTCCTGGACCCTCCGGCGCTGAAGCTTTCTTT. Translated: CASSPGPSGAEAFF. The full variable domain, with the rest looked up from reference TRBV7-9 and TRBJ1-1, is DTGVSQNPRHKITKRGQNVTFRCDPISEHNRLYWYRQTLGQGPEFLTYFQNEAQLEKSRLLSDRFSAERPKGSFSTLEIQRTEQGDSAMYLCASSPGPSGAEAFFGQGTRLTVV.

The V gene is TRBV18, the J gene TRBJ1-1; D ambiguous. There are 13 residues in the CDR3. The V gene lost 8 bases and the J gene lost 1 base, with 11 bases spanning the gap. Germline values: CDR1 KGHSH, CDR2 LQKENI. CDR3: CASASDGNTEAFF. The CDR3 DNA reads TGTGCCAGCGCGTCCGATGGGAACACTGAAGCTTTCTTT.

The rearrangement joins TRBV5-1 to TRBJ1-1; D is unresolved. V was cut by 0 bases and J by 0 bases, with 12 bases left in between. From germline, CDR1 is SGHRS and CDR2 YFSETQ. The CDR3 spans 16 residues. The DNA of the CDR3 is TGCGCCAGCAGCTTGGAGGGTCCCAGAGTGAACACTGAAGCTTTCTTT. Protein sequence: CASSLEGPRVNTEAFF.

The chain couples TRBV5-1 to TRBJ2-7; D not resolved. Germline-derived CDR1 and CDR2 are SGHRS and YFSETQ. Trimming took off 1 base at V and 5 bases at J, with 10 bases between the two ends. This CDR3 is built from 13 residues. The CDR3 DNA follows: TGCGCCAGCAGCTTGAGTTACCAGGACGAGCAGTACTTC. Translation: CASSLSYQDEQYF.

The rearrangement uses TRBV6-4 and TRBJ1-6; TRBD1 matches 9 bases. Trimming cost V 1 base and J 0 bases; bases outside gene matches: 7. Per germline, CDR1 MRHNA and CDR2 SNTAGT. This CDR3 comprises 19 residues. The CDR3 DNA reads TGTGCCAGCAGTGACTGGGGACAGGGAAATGGCTCCTATAATTCACCCCTCCACTTT. Protein: CASSDWGQGNGSYNSPLHF.

This clone was counted once. This chain uses TRBV27 with TRBJ2-4; 8 nucleotides match TRBD1. Losses at the gene ends were 8 bases for V and 10 bases for J; bases not matched to a gene: 4. Germline V gives CDR1 MNHEY, CDR2 SMNVEV (reference sequence). The CDR3 consists of 11 residues. CDR3: CASGQGQIQYF. The CDR3 DNA sequence: TGTGCCAGCGGACAGGGCCAAATTCAGTACTTC.

This chain links TRBV18 with TRBJ2-7; 8 bases fit TRBD1. Germline CDR1 is KGHSH and CDR2 is LQKENI. This CDR3 is built from 13 residues. J lost 13 bases, V lost 5 bases, and 13 bases had no gene match. The CDR3 region is CASSTDQGTGRYF. The CDR3 bases are TGTGCCAGCTCAACGGATCAAGGGACAGGACGATACTTC.

The chain links TRBV28 to TRBJ1-6; possibly TRBD1 for D (6 bases). Trimming took 7 bases from V and 5 from J, leaving 15 bases between them. This CDR3 has 15 residues. Germline V gene sequence: CDR1 MDHEN, CDR2 SYDVKM. This chain's CDR3 is CASNPGVLDNSPLHF. For the CDR3, the DNA is TGTGCCAGCAACCCAGGGGTTCTCGATAATTCACCCCTCCACTTT.

V is TRBV19 and J is TRBJ1-1; 10 nucleotides match TRBD1. This CDR3 spans 16 amino acids. V trimming: 6 bases; J trimming: 4 bases; junction bases outside the gene matches: 11. Looked up from germline, CDR1 is LNHDA and CDR2 is SQIVND (reference sequence). The CDR3 region is CASRPPGTGVFTEAFF. The CDR3 nucleotides are TGTGCCAGTAGACCGCCCGGGACAGGGGTATTCACTGAAGCTTTCTTT.

V is TRBV4-1 and J is TRBJ2-3; D uncertain. Deletions cut 0 bases from V and 2 bases from J, with 6 bases between. The CDR3 has 14 amino acids. Germline CDR1 reads MGHRA; CDR2 reads YSYEKL. The CDR3 region has the DNA TGCGCCAGCAGCCAAGAGATGCTCACAGATACGCAGTATTTT. Translating gives CASSQEMLTDTQYF.

This clone turned up a few times. The gene calls are TRBV29-1 and TRBJ1-2; 10 bases line up with TRBD1. CDR3 length: 12 amino acids. Germline assignment: CDR1 SQVTM and CDR2 ANQGSEA. V shed 6 bases, J shed 7 bases, and the junction held 5 bases outside the gene matches. The CDR3 DNA reads as TGCAGCGTGTCGGGACAGGGGCTTGGCTACACCTTC. Its translation: CSVSGQGLGYTF.

The rearrangement uses TRBV7-9 and TRBJ1-6; no definite D call. Germline-derived CDR1 and CDR2 are SEHNR and FQNEAQ (reference sequence). The length of the CDR3 is 14 residues. The V gene lost 11 bases and the J gene lost 0 bases, with 11 bases spanning the gap. The CDR3 is CAGQFGSYNSPLHF. In DNA form, the CDR3 reads TGTGCCGGCCAGTTCGGCTCCTATAATTCACCCCTCCACTTT.

The chain joins TRBV14 to TRBJ1-4; D not certain. Germline-derived CDR1 and CDR2 are SGHDN and FVKESK. This CDR3 spans 15 amino acids. V was shortened by 1 base and J by 1 base, with 7 bases between the two germline ends. The CDR3 nucleotides are TGTGCCAGCAGCCAAGTGCGCGGAACTAATGAAAAACTGTTTTTT. Encoded protein: CASSQVRGTNEKLFF.

J is TRBJ1-4 and V is TRBV14; D not certain. Germline lookup yields CDR1 SGHDN and CDR2 FVKESK. V gave up 0 bases and J gave up 13 bases, with 6 bases separating them. The CDR3 has 11 residues. The CDR3 DNA reads TGTGCCAGCAGCCAAGATGTTATACTGTTTTTT. Protein sequence: CASSQDVILFF.

The V and J genes are TRBV24-1 and TRBJ2-7; 8 bases match TRBD2. Germline V gene lookup returns CDR1 KGHDR and CDR2 SFDVKD. V shed 5 bases, J shed 2 bases, and the junction held 4 bases outside the gene matches. The CDR3 length is 14 residues. The CDR3 sequence is CATSGGSGAYEQYF. CDR3 in DNA: TGTGCCACCAGTGGAGGTAGCGGGGCCTACGAGCAGTACTTC.

The chain has TRBV25-1 and TRBJ2-3, with D perhaps matching TRBD2 (6 bases). The V gene's germline CDR1 is MGHDK and CDR2 SYGVNS. The CDR3 covers 15 residues. Trimming pared 2 bases from V and 7 bases from J, leaving 16 bases between. The CDR3 sequence: CASSEGGVRTHTQYF. CDR3 bases: TGTGCCAGCAGTGAAGGCGGGGTACGCACCCATACGCAGTATTTT.

The chain uses TRBV7-2 and TRBJ2-1, with D perhaps TRBD1 (5 bases). V dropped 4 bases and J dropped 0 bases, with 7 bases sitting between them. The CDR3 length is 14 residues. Germline V lookup: CDR1 SGHTA, CDR2 FQGNSA. CDR3 sequence reads: CASSSDNSYNEQFF. CDR3 bases: TGTGCCAGCAGCTCGGACAACTCCTACAATGAGCAGTTCTTC.

The chain has TRBV4-1 and TRBJ2-7, with a possible D match to TRBD1 (6 bases). CDR1 and CDR2 (germline): MGHRA, YSYEKL. The CDR3 has 14 amino acids. Trimming stripped 3 bases from V and 3 bases from J, with 12 bases between. CDR3 nucleotides: TGCGCCAGCAGCCACCGGACAGCAGACTACGAGCAGTACTTC. It yields the protein CASSHRTADYEQYF.

The chain combines TRBV19 with TRBJ1-1; D uncertain. Germline CDR1 LNHDA, CDR2 SQIVND (reference sequence). The CDR3 contains 15 residues. Trimming took 2 bases from V and 1 from J, leaving 11 bases between them. The CDR3 DNA sequence: TGTGCCAGTAGTATACAGGCAGGTCCGAACACTGAAGCTTTCTTT. This sequence encodes CASSIQAGPNTEAFF.

The genes are TRBV20-1 and TRBJ1-4, with unresolved D. This CDR3 has 15 amino acids. V was shortened by 3 bases and J by 0 bases, with 11 bases between the two germline ends. CDR1 is DFQATT and CDR2 is SNEGSKA in the germline V gene (reference sequence). CDR3 sequence: CSASAYSATNEKLFF. In DNA form, the CDR3 reads TGCAGTGCTAGTGCCTATTCCGCAACTAATGAAAAACTGTTTTTT.

The rearrangement links TRBV2 to TRBJ1-1, with TRBD1 matching 7 bases. The CDR3 loop spans 15 amino acids. Trimming cost V 8 bases and J 4 bases; bases outside gene matches: 13. Germline CDR1 and CDR2: SNHLY and FYNNEI. The chain's CDR3 is CASPLAGGRVTEAFF. Written as DNA, the CDR3 is TGTGCCAGCCCCCTGGCAGGGGGAAGGGTCACTGAAGCTTTCTTT. The full variable domain, rest sourced from reference TRBV2 and TRBJ1-1, is EPEVTQTPSHQVTQMGQEVILRCVPISNHLYFYWYRQILGQKVEFLVSFYNNEISEKSEIFDDQFSVERPDGSNFTLKIRSTKLEDSAMYFCASPLAGGRVTEAFFGQGTRLTVV.

The J gene is TRBJ1-6, the V gene TRBV7-2; D not resolved. The V end was cut by 0 bases, the J end by 12 bases, with 9 bases between. The germline V gene has CDR1 SGHTA and CDR2 FQGNSA. This CDR3 region has 13 residues. The CDR3: CASSLADSQPLHF. In DNA form, the CDR3 reads TGTGCCAGCAGCTTAGCGGACTCCCAACCCCTCCACTTT.

Written as DNA, the CDR3 is TGTGCCAGCAGTGTACTGGTCGTGGGGGTAGAAGCTTTCTTT. This codes for CASSVLVVGVEAFF. The chain is built from TRBV2 and TRBJ1-1, with a possible D match to TRBD1 (5 bases). Deletions cut 4 bases from V and 8 bases from J, with 17 bases between. The CDR3 extends over 14 amino acids. Germline lookup yields CDR1 SNHLY and CDR2 FYNNEI.

This clone came up once. The chain joins TRBV25-1 to TRBJ1-6; D remains unclear. With 2 bases removed from V and 4 bases from J, the gap between germline ends came to 6 bases. The CDR3 has 14 residues. Germline CDR1 reads MGHDK; CDR2 reads SYGVNS. The CDR3 sequence: CASSELNYNSPLHF. CDR3 DNA: TGTGCCAGCAGTGAACTCAATTATAATTCACCCCTCCACTTT. Drawing the rest from reference TRBV25-1 and TRBJ1-6, the complete variable domain is EADIYQTPRYLVIGTGKKITLECSQTMGHDKMYWYQQDPGMELHLIHYSYGVNSTEKGDLSSESTVSRIRTEHFPLTLESARPSHTSQYLCASSELNYNSPLHFGNGTRLTVT.